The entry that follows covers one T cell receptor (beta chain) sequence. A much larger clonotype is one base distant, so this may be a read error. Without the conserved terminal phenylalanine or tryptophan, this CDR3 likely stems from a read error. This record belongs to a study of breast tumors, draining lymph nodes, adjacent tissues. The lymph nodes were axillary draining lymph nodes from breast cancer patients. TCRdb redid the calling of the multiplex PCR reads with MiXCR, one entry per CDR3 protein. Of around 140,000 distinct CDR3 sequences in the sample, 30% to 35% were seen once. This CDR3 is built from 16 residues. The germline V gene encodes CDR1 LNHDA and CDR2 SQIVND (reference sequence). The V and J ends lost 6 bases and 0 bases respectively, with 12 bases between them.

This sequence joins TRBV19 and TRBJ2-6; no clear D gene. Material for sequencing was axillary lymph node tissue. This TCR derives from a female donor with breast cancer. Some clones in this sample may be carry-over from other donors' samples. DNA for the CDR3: TGTGCCAGTAGGCCGCGGCAGGACTCTGGGGCCAACGTCCTGACTTCC. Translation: CASRPRQDSGANVLTS.